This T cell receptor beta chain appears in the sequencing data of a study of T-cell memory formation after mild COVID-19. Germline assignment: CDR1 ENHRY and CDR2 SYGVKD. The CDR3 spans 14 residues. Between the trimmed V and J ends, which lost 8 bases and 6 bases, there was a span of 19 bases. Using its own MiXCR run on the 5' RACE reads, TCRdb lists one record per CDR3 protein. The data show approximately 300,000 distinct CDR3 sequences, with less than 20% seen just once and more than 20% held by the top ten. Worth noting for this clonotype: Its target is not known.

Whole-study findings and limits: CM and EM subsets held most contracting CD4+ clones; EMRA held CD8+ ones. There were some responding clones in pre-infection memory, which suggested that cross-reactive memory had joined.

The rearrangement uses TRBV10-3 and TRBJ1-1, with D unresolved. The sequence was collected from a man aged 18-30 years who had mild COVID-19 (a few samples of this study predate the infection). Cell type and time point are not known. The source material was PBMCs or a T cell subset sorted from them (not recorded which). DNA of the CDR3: TGTGCCATCGCTAACTCACCGAAGAGCCCTGAAGCTTTCTTT. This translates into CAIANSPKSPEAFF.